Detailed here is one T cell receptor beta chain. Its target is unknown. The CDR3 covers 16 residues. The V and J ends lost 0 bases and 2 bases, in that order; junction bases with no gene match: 2. Germline V lookup: CDR1 SGHTA, CDR2 FQGTGA. The sample belongs to a study of cytomegalovirus exposure and HLA in healthy donors. The study ran its PCR with 60 Vbeta and 13 Jbeta primers. In the original workflow: Some 11 million of the 60 million to 90 million unique TCR beta chains counted in a later analysis were shared. Repertoires were generated with immunoSEQ multiplex PCR, while TCRdb's copy carries only in-frame clones and drops some. V and J calls and clone size follow that table, whereas D and trimming were derived from the DNA. The table includes some 100,000 clones, about 69% detected once. Findings and caveats of the study: Association of a missense DCLRE1C variant with TCR beta V- and J-gene trimming was reported in a later analysis.

Sample: PBMCs. The sequence came from a woman aged 18-30 years in good health and CMV-seropositive. The J gene is TRBJ2-3, the V gene TRBV7-3; 10 bases agree with TRBD1. CDR3 in DNA: TGTGCCAGCAGCTTAACGGGGACAGGGGACACAGATACGCAGTATTTT. Its translation is CASSLTGTGDTDTQYF.